The 8 T cell receptor beta chains below come from one sample, sequenced in a study of lymphopenia after photon versus proton radiotherapy. Clones were sequenced by immunoSEQ multiplex PCR, and TCRdb holds only the in-frame ones, with some missing. The sample comprises nearly 25,000 clones, about 82% of which are singletons, and 21% rests with the top ten. The sample here was peripheral blood, taken from a patient treated with proton-based radiotherapy. The receptors shown here come from a woman in her 70s with pancreatic cancer.

The CDR3 is CASSLAGEKVEQFF. The DNA for the CDR3 is TGTGCCAGCAGCTTAGCGGGGGAGAAGGTTGAGCAGTTCTTC. V gene TRBV11-2 combines with J gene TRBJ2-1; tentatively, D is TRBD2 (6 bases). Germline V lookup: CDR1 SGHAT, CDR2 FQNNGV. The CDR3 totals 14 residues. Trimming removed 1 base from V and 9 bases from J, with 13 bases in between.

This clone was picked up one time. The chain carries TRBV29-1 and TRBJ2-5, with D maybe TRBD1 (5 bases). CDR3 length: 13 residues. Germline CDR1 is SQVTM and CDR2 is ANQGSEA. V was shortened by 7 bases and J by 0 bases, with 12 bases between the two germline ends. The CDR3 reads CSAKRTNQETQYF. For the CDR3, the DNA is TGCAGCGCCAAAAGGACAAACCAAGAGACCCAGTACTTC.

The chain has TRBV29-1 and TRBJ2-7, with TRBD1 matching 8 bases. From germline, CDR1 is SQVTM and CDR2 ANQGSEA. The CDR3 spans 15 residues. J gave up 6 bases and V 1 base, and 11 bases lay outside the gene matches. Written as DNA, the CDR3 is TGCAGCGTTGAAGGTATAGACAGGGGAATACCCGAGCAGTACTTC. It specifies CSVEGIDRGIPEQYF.

This clone was recorded only once. The chain employs TRBV12-5 and TRBJ2-1; D remains ambiguous. Germline V gene data show CDR1 as LGHNT and CDR2 as FRNRAP. The germline V and J ends were trimmed by 3 bases and 7 bases, with 4 bases remaining between them. CDR3 length: 11 residues. This CDR3 is CASGLGNEQFF. In DNA, the CDR3 is TGTGCTAGTGGTTTAGGAAATGAGCAGTTCTTC.

The CDR3 coding sequence is TGCGCCAGCACTCCAAAGACCAGGGGGACTGAAGCTTTCTTT. Translation: CASTPKTRGTEAFF. J is TRBJ1-1 and V is TRBV5-1, with 7 bases identical to TRBD1. Germline V CDR1 and CDR2: SGHRS, YFSETQ. V lost 6 bases and J lost 5; bases outside the gene matches: 10. The CDR3 is made up of 14 amino acids.

V usage is TRBV4-3 and J usage is TRBJ1-5; 8 bases line up with TRBD1. The V gene end was trimmed by 0 bases and the J gene end by 5 bases; junction bases not matched to a gene: 6. Germline V lookup: CDR1 LGHNA, CDR2 YSLEER. CDR3 length: 16 residues. CDR3 region: CASSQDPGGRDQPQHF. The CDR3 bases are TGCGCCAGCAGCCAAGATCCAGGGGGCAGGGATCAGCCCCAGCATTTT.

The chain joins TRBV11-3 to TRBJ2-1; 7 nucleotides match TRBD1. Trimming cost V 1 base and J 11 bases; bases outside gene matches: 14. In germline, CDR1 is SGHNT, CDR2 YENEEA. The length of the CDR3 is 16 residues. The CDR3 DNA reads as TGTGCCAGCAGCTTAGTACCCCCTCTGACAGGGTCGAAGCAGTTCTTC. Translating it yields CASSLVPPLTGSKQFF.

This clone has just a few counts. The chain links TRBV9 to TRBJ1-1, with D uncertain. CDR1 SGDLS and CDR2 YYNGEE come from the germline V gene. The CDR3 totals 17 residues. With 0 bases removed from V and 4 bases from J, the gap between germline ends came to 19 bases. The CDR3 loop reads CASSVDPPSGVFTEAFF. The CDR3 nucleotides are TGTGCCAGCAGCGTAGACCCCCCCTCAGGTGTTTTCACTGAAGCTTTCTTT.